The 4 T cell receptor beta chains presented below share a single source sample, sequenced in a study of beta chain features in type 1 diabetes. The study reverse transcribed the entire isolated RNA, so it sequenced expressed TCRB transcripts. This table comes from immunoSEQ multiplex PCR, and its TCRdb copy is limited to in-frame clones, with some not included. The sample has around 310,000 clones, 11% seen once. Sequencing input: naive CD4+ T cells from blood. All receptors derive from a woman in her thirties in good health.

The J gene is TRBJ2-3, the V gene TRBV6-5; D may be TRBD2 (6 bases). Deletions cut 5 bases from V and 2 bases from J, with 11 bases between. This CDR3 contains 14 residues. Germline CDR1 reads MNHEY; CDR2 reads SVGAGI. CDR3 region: CASSLLAPTDTQYF. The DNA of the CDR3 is TGTGCCAGCAGTCTCCTAGCGCCCACAGATACGCAGTATTTT.

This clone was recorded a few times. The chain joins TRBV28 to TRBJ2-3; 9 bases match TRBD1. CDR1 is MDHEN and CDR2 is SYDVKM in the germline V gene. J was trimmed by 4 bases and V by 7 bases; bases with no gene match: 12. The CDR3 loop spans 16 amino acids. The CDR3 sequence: CASTRAGTGMSDTQYF. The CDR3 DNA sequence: TGTGCCAGCACCCGAGCCGGGACAGGGATGTCAGATACGCAGTATTTT. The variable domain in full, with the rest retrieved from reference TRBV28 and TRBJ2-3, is DVKVTQSSRYLVKRTGEKVFLECVQDMDHENMFWYRQDPGLGLRLIYFSYDVKMKEKGDIPEGYSVSREKKERFSLILESASTNQTSMYLCASTRAGTGMSDTQYFGPGTRLTVL.

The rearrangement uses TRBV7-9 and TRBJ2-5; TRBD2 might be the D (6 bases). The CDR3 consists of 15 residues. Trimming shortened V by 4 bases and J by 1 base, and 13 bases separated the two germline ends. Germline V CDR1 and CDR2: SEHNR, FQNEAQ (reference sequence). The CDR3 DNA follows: TGTGCCAGCAGCTCCGCGGGACTGTTCCAAGAGACCCAGTACTTC. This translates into CASSSAGLFQETQYF.

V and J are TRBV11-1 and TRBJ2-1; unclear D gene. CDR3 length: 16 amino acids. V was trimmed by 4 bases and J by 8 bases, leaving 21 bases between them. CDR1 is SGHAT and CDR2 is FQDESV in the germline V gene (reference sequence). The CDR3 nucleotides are TGTGCCAGCAGCTCGAAAGACTCCCGAGGCTGGTATGAGCAGTTCTTC. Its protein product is CASSSKDSRGWYEQFF.